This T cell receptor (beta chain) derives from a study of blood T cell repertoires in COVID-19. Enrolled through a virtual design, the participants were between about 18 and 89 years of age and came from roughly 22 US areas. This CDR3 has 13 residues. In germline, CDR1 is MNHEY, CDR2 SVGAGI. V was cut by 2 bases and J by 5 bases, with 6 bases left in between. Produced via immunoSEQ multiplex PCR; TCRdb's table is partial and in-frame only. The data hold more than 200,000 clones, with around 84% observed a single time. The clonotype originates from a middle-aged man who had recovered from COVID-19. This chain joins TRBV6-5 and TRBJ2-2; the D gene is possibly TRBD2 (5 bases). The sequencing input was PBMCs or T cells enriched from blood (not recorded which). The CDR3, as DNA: TGTGCCAGCAGTTACGAGGGTACCGGGGAGCTGTTTTTT. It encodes CASSYEGTGELFF.